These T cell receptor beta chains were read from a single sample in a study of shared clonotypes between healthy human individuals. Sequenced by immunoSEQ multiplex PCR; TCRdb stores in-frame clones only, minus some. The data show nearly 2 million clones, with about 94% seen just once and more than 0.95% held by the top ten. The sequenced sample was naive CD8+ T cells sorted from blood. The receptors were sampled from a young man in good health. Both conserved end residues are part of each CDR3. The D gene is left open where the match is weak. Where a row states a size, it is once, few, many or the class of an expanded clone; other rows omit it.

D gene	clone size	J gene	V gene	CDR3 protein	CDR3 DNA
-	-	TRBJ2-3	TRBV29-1	CSVPEGAGHDTQYF	TGCAGCGTGCCCGAGGGAGCGGGACATGATACGCAGTATTTT
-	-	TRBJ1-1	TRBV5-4	CASSSPGRENTEAFF	TGTGCCAGCAGCTCGCCGGGACGGGAGAACACTGAAGCTTTCTTT
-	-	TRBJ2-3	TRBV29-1	CSVVSGTSTDTQYF	TGCAGCGTTGTTAGCGGAACTAGCACAGATACGCAGTATTTT
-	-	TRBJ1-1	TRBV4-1	CASSQGEGTNTEAFF	TGCGCCAGCAGCCAAGGCGAAGGGACGAACACTGAAGCTTTCTTT
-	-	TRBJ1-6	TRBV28	CASSFQGLVPLHF	TGTGCCAGCAGTTTTCAGGGATTGGTACCCCTCCACTTT
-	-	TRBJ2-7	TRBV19	CASSVPGTKTSYEQYF	TGTGCCAGTAGTGTTCCCGGGACAAAGACCTCCTACGAGCAGTACTTC
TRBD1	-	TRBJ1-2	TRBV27	CASSPDREDGYTF	TGTGCCAGCAGTCCGGACAGGGAGGATGGCTACACCTTC
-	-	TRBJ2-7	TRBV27	CASSRTNEGSYEQYF	TGTGCCAGCAGTCGGACGAACGAAGGGTCCTACGAGCAGTACTTC
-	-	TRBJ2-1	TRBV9	CASSVESLDEQFF	TGTGCCAGCAGCGTAGAGTCGCTTGATGAGCAGTTCTTC
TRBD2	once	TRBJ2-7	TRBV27	CASSLSIAGGSSGEQYF	TGTGCCAGCAGTTTATCGATAGCGGGAGGCTCGTCGGGCGAGCAGTACTTC
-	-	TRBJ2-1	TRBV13	CASSVLTALSYNEQFF	TGTGCCAGCAGCGTTCTTACGGCCCTTTCCTACAATGAGCAGTTCTTC
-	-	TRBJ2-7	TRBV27	CASSLGVGEPYEQYF	TGTGCCAGCAGTTTAGGCGTTGGGGAACCCTACGAGCAGTACTTC
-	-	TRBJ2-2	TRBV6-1	CASGAYTGELFF	TGTGCCAGCGGGGCTTACACCGGGGAGCTGTTTTTT
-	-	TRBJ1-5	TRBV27	CASRPMELNQPQHF	TGTGCCAGCAGACCCATGGAACTCAATCAGCCCCAGCATTTT
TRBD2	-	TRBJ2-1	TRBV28	CASRSRLARSYNEQFF	TGTGCCAGCAGATCTAGACTAGCGAGATCCTACAATGAGCAGTTCTTC
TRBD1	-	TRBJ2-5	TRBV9	CASSVDHRGAQETQYF	TGTGCCAGCAGCGTAGACCACAGGGGCGCCCAAGAGACCCAGTACTTC
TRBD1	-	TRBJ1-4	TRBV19	CASSTGTATNEKLFF	TGTGCCAGTAGTACCGGGACAGCCACTAATGAAAAACTGTTTTTT
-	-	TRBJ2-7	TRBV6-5	CASSYGYSYEQYF	TGTGCCAGCAGTTACGGGTACAGCTACGAGCAGTACTTC
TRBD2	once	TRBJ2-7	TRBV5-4	CASSLTSGSSYEQYF	TGTGCCAGCAGCCTGACTAGCGGGAGTTCCTACGAGCAGTACTTC
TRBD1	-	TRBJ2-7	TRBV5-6	CASSSDGQGLYEQYF	TGTGCCAGCAGCTCCGACGGACAGGGATTGTACGAGCAGTACTTC
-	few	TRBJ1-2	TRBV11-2	CASSEGEGGYGYTF	TGTGCCAGCAGCGAGGGAGAGGGTGGCTATGGCTACACCTTC
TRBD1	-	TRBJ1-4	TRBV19	CASSHRGGWEKLFF	TGTGCCAGTAGCCACAGGGGGGGTTGGGAAAAACTGTTTTTT
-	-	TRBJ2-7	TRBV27	CASSLTALSGGSSYEQYF	TGTGCCAGCAGTTTAACTGCTCTGAGTGGAGGGAGCTCCTACGAGCAGTACTTC
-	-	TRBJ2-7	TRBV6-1	CASREPGSYEQYF	TGTGCCAGCAGGGAACCAGGGAGCTACGAGCAGTACTTC
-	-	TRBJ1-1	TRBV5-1	CASSLDPGTYTEAFF	TGCGCCAGCAGTCTCGACCCCGGAACTTACACTGAAGCTTTCTTT
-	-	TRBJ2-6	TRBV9	CASSSSIVNSEANVLTF	TGTGCCAGCAGCTCGAGTATTGTTAACTCTGAGGCCAACGTCCTGACTTTC
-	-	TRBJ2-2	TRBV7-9	CASSMGRANTGELFF	TGTGCCAGCAGCATGGGAAGGGCGAACACCGGGGAGCTGTTTTTT
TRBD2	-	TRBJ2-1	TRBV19	CASSISLSLAGRNEQFF	TGTGCCAGTAGTATAAGCTTGTCACTAGCGGGACGTAATGAGCAGTTCTTC
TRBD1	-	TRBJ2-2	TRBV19	CASLDRENTGELFF	TGTGCCAGTCTCGACAGGGAGAACACCGGGGAGCTGTTTTTT
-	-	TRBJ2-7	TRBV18	CASSPWAGLGEQYF	TGTGCCAGCTCACCATGGGCAGGGTTGGGCGAGCAGTACTTC
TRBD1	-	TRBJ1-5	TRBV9	CASSVGDRPMEPQHF	TGTGCCAGCAGCGTAGGGGACAGGCCCATGGAGCCCCAGCATTTT
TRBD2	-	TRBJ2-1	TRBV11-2	CASSLAAGGPSEQFF	TGTGCCAGCAGCTTAGCGGCGGGAGGGCCTAGTGAGCAGTTCTTC
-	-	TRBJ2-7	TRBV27	CASSHGTVAGASHEQYF	TGTGCCAGCAGTCACGGGACAGTGGCGGGGGCTTCCCACGAGCAGTACTTC
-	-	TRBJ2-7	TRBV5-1	CASSVDGYEQYF	TGCGCCAGCAGCGTGGACGGATACGAGCAGTACTTC
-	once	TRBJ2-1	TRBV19	CASSIRGRLNEQFF	TGTGCCAGTAGTATCCGAGGGAGGTTGAATGAGCAGTTCTTC
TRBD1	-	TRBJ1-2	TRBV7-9	CASSSDREGLYGYTF	TGTGCCAGCAGCTCTGACAGGGAGGGGCTCTATGGCTACACCTTC